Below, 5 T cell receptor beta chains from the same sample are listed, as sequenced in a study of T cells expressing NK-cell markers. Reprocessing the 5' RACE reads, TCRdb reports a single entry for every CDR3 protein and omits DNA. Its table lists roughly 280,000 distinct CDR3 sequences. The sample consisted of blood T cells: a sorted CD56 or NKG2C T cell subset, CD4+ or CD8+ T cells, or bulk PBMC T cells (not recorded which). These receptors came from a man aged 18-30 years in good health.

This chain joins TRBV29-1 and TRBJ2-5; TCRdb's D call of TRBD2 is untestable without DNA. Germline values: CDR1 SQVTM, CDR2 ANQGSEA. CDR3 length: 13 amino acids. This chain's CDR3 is CSVGTIIWETQYF.

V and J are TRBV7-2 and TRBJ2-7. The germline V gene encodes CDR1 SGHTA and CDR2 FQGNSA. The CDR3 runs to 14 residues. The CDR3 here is CASSLRQASYEQYF.

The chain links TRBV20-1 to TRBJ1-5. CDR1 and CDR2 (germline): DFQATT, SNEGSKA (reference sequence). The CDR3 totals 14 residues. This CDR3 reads CSARQYPSNQPQHF.

The chain's CDR3 is CASSQGLVTNTGELFF. The V and J genes are TRBV3-1 and TRBJ2-2; TCRdb gives TRBD2 as the D gene, but with no DNA this cannot be confirmed. Germline CDR1 reads LGHDT; CDR2 reads YNNKEL (reference sequence). The CDR3 totals 16 residues.

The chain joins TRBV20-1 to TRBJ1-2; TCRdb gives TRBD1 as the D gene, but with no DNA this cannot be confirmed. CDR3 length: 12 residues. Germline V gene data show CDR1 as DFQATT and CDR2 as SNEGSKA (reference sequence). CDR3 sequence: CSASPPPGGYTF.